This entry describes one T cell receptor beta chain. Seattle patients were enrolled during active infection and followed longitudinally. As originally analysed: Reference gene primer amplification gave nucleated cell count estimates. Assay: immunoSEQ multiplex PCR; the TCRdb copy retains only in-frame clones and omits some. V and J calls and clone size are given by that table; D and trimming were obtained from the DNA. The sample includes some 330,000 clones, around 92% of them seen just once. The sample comes from a study of blood T cell repertoires in COVID-19. The overall study: Whether acute or convalescent, the COVID-19 samples came from the United States, Italy and Spain. T cells, B-cell-depleted T cells, or PBMCs provided the cDNA or gDNA that served as material.

V was clipped by 2 bases and J by 9 bases, with 17 bases between them. CDR3 length: 15 amino acids. Germline CDR1 LNHDA, CDR2 SQIVND (reference sequence). The chain has TRBV19 and TRBJ1-5; possibly TRBD1 for D (5 bases). The source material was peripheral blood. The sequence was obtained from a woman in her twenties or thirties with COVID-19, enrolled during active disease. The CDR3 protein is CASSIPRQRGGPQHF. CDR3 DNA: TGTGCCAGTAGTATACCCCGACAGAGAGGTGGGCCCCAGCATTTT.